The entry below describes one T cell receptor beta chain. This clone's antigen is unknown. Within one base of it there is no much larger clone, and no base qualities were kept. A distance of 18 bases separates the germline ends of V and J, which lose 4 bases and 0 bases respectively. CDR1 and CDR2 are drawn from the germline V gene (reference sequence): SEHNR, FQNEAQ. The CDR3 runs 17 residues from the cysteine to the phenylalanine. Solely the CDR3 DNA is kept, with 51 bases framed from the first base. These data are taken from a study of early T cells in non-severe SARS-CoV-2 infection (dated by TCRdb to the early 2020s). Some background on the complete study: Bulk RNA from unsorted whole blood was used for TCR sequencing, so alpha and beta chains could not be paired. What the authors observed across the whole study: Matching against VDJdb was skewed toward anti-spike CD8 responses, likely underestimated virus-specific expansions, and missed private and CD4 specificities.

Set within a cohort of healthcare workers in London, UK, this nested case-control study involved weekly PCR testing of nasopharyngeal swabs along with blood sampling. Healthcare workers were recruited between 23 and 31 March 2020, during the week of the UK lockdown, and were followed weekly for up to about 15 weeks. Library prep was done by 5' RACE. TCRdb records NextSeq 500 as the sequencer. To correct for sequencing error and PCR bias, the TCR library protocol tagged individual cDNA molecules with unique molecular identifiers. TCR alpha and beta chains were both sequenced, and the abundances of alpha and beta sequences in each sample were closely correlated with each other. On the study's bioinformatics: V gene, J gene and CDR3 annotation of TCR sequences was performed with Decombinator V4. TCRs were defined as expanded if a significant change between any two time points was detected under a Poisson model with p below 0.0001. TCR abundances were normalised to the total number of TCRs sequenced in each sample and reported as counts per million. MAIT TCRs were defined by TRAV1-2 paired with TRAJ12, TRAJ20 or TRAJ33, and iNKT TCRs by TRAV10 paired with TRAJ18. VDJdb, accessed 1 November 2021, was searched for CMV, EBV and SARS-CoV-2 annotated TCRs, excluding TCRs annotated for multiple antigens. TCRdb reanalyzed the raw reads on its own, using fastp at Q25 for trimming and MiXCR for clone calling, and kept in-frame beta chains. Identical CDR3 protein sequences are pooled into one entry, listed with their most common genes and DNA. The V and J calls reflect TCRdb's pipeline rather than the authors' work. In this sample the table shows 70,000 to 95,000 distinct CDR3 sequences, roughly 14% of which occur a single time. The ten largest account for roughly 0.6% of the sample.

The origin of this receptor is an adult who was a healthcare worker with PCR-confirmed SARS-CoV-2 infection or an uninfected control (not recorded which). This chain joins TRBV7-9 to TRBJ1-1; the D gene is not confidently resolved. Input material: whole blood. The CDR3 amino acid sequence is: CASSSSRVQPVNTEAFF. DNA sequence: TGTGCCAGCAGCTCCTCAAGGGTTCAACCAGTGAACACTGAAGCTTTCTTT.